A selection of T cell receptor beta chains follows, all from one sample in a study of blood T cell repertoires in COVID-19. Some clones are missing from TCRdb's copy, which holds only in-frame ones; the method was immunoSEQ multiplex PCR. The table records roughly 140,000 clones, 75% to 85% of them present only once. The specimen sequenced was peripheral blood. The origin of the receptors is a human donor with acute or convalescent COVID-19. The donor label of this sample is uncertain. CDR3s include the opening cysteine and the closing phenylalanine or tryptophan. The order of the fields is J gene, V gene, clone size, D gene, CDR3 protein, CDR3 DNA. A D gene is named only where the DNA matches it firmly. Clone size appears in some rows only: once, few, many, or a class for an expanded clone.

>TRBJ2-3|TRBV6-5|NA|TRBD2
CASNRYGGVTDTQYF
TGTGCCAGCAACCGGTACGGGGGGGTCACAGATACGCAGTATTTT
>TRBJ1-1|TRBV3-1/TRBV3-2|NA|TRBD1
CASSPTRQGYSAFF
TGTGCCAGCAGCCCCACAAGACAGGGTTATTCGGCTTTCTTT
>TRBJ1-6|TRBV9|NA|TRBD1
CASSDRQGNSPLHF
TGTGCCAGCAGCGACCGACAGGGGAATTCACCCCTCCACTTT
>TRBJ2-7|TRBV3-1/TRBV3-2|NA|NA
CASSLSGTYNEQYF
TGTGCCAGCAGCCTCTCCGGGACATATAACGAGCAGTACTTC
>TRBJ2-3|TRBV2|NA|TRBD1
CASSPQGATSTDTQYF
TGTGCCAGCAGTCCACAGGGGGCTACTAGCACAGATACGCAGTATTTT
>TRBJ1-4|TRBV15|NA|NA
CATSRGTFNEKLFF
TGTGCCACCAGCAGGGGGACTTTTAATGAAAAACTGTTTTTT
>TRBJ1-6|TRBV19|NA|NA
CASSIERNSPLHF
TGTGCCAGTAGTATTGAGAGGAATTCACCCCTCCACTTT
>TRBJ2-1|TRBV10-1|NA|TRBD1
CASSEFEGALYNEQFF
TGCGCCAGCAGTGAGTTTGAGGGGGCCCTCTACAATGAGCAGTTCTTC
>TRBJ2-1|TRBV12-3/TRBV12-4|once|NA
CASSLAGHNEQFF
TGTGCCAGCAGTTTAGCGGGCCACAATGAGCAGTTCTTC
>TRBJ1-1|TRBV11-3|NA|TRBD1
CASSFLGTAEAFF
TGTGCCAGCAGCTTCCTCGGGACAGCCGAAGCTTTCTTT
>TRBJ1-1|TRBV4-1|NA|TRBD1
CASSTQGASEAFF
TGCGCCAGCAGCACCCAGGGGGCATCTGAAGCTTTCTTT
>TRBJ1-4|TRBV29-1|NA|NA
CSALSGEADSEKLFF
TGCAGCGCCCTTTCCGGGGAGGCTGACTCTGAAAAACTGTTTTTT
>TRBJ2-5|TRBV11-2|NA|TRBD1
CASSVRQGWAETQYF
TGTGCCAGCAGCGTCAGACAGGGGTGGGCAGAGACCCAGTACTTC
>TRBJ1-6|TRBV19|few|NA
CASSIDLNSPLHF
TGTGCCAGTAGTATAGACCTCAATTCACCCCTCCACTTT
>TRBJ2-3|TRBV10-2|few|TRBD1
CASTEGGTGKQNTQYF
TGCGCCAGCACCGAGGGGGGGACAGGGAAACAGAATACGCAGTATTTT
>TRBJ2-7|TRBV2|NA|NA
CASTPGEYEQYF
TGTGCCAGCACCCCCGGAGAGTACGAGCAGTACTTC
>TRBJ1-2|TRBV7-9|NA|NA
CASSSDSGGGYTF
TGTGCCAGCAGTTCTGACAGCGGGGGAGGCTACACCTTC
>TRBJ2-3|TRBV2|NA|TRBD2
CASTPGGLDTDTQYF
TGTGCCAGCACTCCCGGAGGACTAGACACAGATACGCAGTATTTT
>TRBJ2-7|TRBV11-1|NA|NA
CASSFMTVSYEQYF
TGTGCCAGCAGCTTTATGACAGTTTCCTACGAGCAGTACTTC
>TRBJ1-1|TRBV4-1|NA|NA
CASSQEPGGSEAFF
TGCGCCAGCAGCCAAGAACCGGGGGGCTCTGAAGCTTTCTTT
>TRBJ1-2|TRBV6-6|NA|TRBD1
CASSQTGTKGYTF
TGTGCCAGCAGCCAGACAGGGACGAAAGGCTACACCTTC
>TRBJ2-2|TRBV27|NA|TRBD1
CASSLHRGQGGELFF
TGTGCCAGCAGTCTCCACAGGGGGCAAGGCGGGGAGCTGTTTTTT
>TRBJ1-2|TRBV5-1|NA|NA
CASSLDRRAGYTF
TGCGCCAGCAGCTTGGACAGGAGGGCTGGCTACACCTTC
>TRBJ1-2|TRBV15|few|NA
CATNPGGHNGYTF
TGTGCCACCAATCCCGGGGGGCACAATGGCTACACCTTC
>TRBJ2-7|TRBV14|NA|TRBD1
CASSHGTGDYEQYF
TGTGCCAGCAGCCATGGGACAGGGGACTACGAGCAGTACTTC
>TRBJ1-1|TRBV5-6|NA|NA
CASSFAGPPEAFF
TGTGCCAGCAGCTTTGCCGGTCCTCCTGAAGCTTTCTTT
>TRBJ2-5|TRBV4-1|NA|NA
CASRKAGEETQYF
TGCGCCAGCCGAAAAGCGGGTGAGGAGACCCAGTACTTC
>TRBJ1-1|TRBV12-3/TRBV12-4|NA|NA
CASIHRSFF
TGTGCCAGCATTCACAGGTCTTTCTTT
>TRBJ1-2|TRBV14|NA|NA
CASSQDLGLDYTF
TGTGCCAGCAGCCAAGACCTAGGCCTAGACTACACCTTC
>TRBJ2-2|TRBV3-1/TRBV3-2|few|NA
CASSLLNTGELFF
TGTGCCAGCAGCCTCCTCAACACCGGGGAGCTGTTTTTT
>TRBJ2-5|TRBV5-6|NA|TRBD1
CASSTGQGWQETQYF
TGTGCCAGCAGCACCGGACAGGGATGGCAAGAGACCCAGTACTTC
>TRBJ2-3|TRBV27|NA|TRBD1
CASSPTGPAQYF
TGTGCCAGCAGTCCGACAGGGCCAGCGCAGTATTTT
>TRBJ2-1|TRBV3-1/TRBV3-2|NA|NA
CASSHQFNEQFF
TGTGCCAGCAGCCACCAGTTCAATGAGCAGTTCTTC
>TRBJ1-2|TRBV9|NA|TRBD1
CASSADRGNYGYTF
TGTGCCAGCAGCGCCGACAGGGGTAACTATGGCTACACCTTC
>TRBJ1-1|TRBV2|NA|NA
CASARGEGGWTEAFF
TGTGCCAGCGCAAGGGGGGAGGGCGGCTGGACTGAAGCTTTCTTT